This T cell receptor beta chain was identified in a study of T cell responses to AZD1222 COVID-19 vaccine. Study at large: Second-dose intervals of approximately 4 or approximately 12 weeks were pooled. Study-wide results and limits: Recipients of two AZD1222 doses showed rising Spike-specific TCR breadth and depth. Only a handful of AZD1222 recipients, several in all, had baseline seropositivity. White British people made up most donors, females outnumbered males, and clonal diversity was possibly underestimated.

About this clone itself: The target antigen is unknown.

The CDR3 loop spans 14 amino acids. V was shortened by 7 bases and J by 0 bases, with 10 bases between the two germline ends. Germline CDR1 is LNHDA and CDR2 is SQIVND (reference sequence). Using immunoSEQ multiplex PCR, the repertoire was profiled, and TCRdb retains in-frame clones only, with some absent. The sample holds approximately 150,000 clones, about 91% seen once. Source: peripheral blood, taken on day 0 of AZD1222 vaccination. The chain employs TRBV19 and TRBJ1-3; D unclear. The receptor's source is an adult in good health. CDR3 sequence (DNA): TGTGCCAGTATCCCCACCTACTCTGGAAACACCATATATTTT. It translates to CASIPTYSGNTIYF.